This TCR beta chain was documented in a study of cytomegalovirus exposure and HLA in healthy donors (dated by TCRdb to about 2017). General notes on the study: An earlier analysis of roughly 570 of the donors reported 250 to 350 Gb of sequence data and roughly 120 million unique TCR beta sequences obtained from about 179 million T cells. An early release covering some 640 HLA-typed donors comprised approximately 290 gigabases of sequencing data and roughly 86 million unique TCR sequences. Of the roughly 410 genotyped donors, less than 90% were placed in the genetic ancestry cluster associated with self-reported Caucasian donors. The study aimed to test whether signatures of past pathogen exposure could be identified by cataloging public T cell receptors. The study profiled the T cell repertoires of about 720 subjects by immunosequencing and related them to cytomegalovirus serostatus. Besides the first cohort of under 700 subjects, a separate validation cohort made up of roughly 130 different subjects was used. The study combined high-throughput TCR immunosequencing, statistical association of individual TCRs with disease status, and machine learning to predict cytomegalovirus infection status. A later analysis re-examined previously published TCR beta repertoires from around 670 donors and added high-resolution HLA genotyping to investigate patterns of TCR occurrence. Rather than using new phenotypic data, the later analysis identified candidate immune exposures from TCR beta sequences and from how often those sequences occurred across donors. In an earlier analysis of more than 550 of the donors, high-throughput TCR beta sequencing was used to judge whether each TCR beta V gene segment behaved as functional or pseudogenic. Alongside the repertoire data, information on donor age, sex, ethnicity and CMV serostatus was compiled. A later genetic analysis used genome-wide SNP genotypes for about three fifths of the 666 donors, treating that subset as a discovery cohort. All discovery cohort repertoires had been generated on a single sequencing platform. Both class I and class II loci were covered by HLA typing, at four-digit resolution. Typing coverage differed by locus: A, B, C, DRB1 and DQB1 were typed in about 620-640 donors, DQA1 in 522, DPA1 in roughly 590, and DPB1 in just under 490. Because of strong linkage in the cohort, a handful of DR-DQ haplotypes were treated as single units for association and clustering. Among about 400 genotyped donors of the cohort, an average of around 250,000 unique TCR beta nucleotide sequences was sequenced per donor, of which about 18% were non-productive. Here is what the overall study found, with its caveats: In a later analysis, the rate of TCR association differed among HLA loci, with DRB1 alleles having the most associated TCRs and HLA-C alleles having the fewest. In an earlier analysis of some 550 of the donors, most TCR beta V segments were observed in productive rearrangements about 87% or about 30% of the time, broadly matching IMGT annotations. A cluster of highly shared sequence variants was judged likely to represent a technical artifact of the sequencing pipeline. Linkage disequilibrium might explain the correlated functional status among segregating V segments, but an unknown experimental factor could not be excluded. CMV serostatus was the only immune exposure information available for the cohort. Sequencing depth was assumed to be roughly uniform across donors in the presence/absence analyses, though that assumption may not hold. Strong co-occurrence of HLA alleles, especially DR and DQ, made assigning TCR associations to individual alleles difficult. Because some donors lacked HLA typing at each locus, the association tests relied only on the typed subset. In a later genetic analysis, fewer N-insertions in productive TCRs were reported among donors in an Asian-associated ancestry cluster than the roughly 700-donor mean. In a later analysis, several top co-occurrence clusters were reported to appear linked to parvovirus B19, influenza, CMV and Epstein-Barr virus. In a later analysis, HLA-associated TCR beta chains were found to be more clonally expanded and to have lower generation probabilities than equally common non-associated chains. In a later genetic analysis, a missense DCLRE1C variant was associated with V-gene and J-gene trimming of TCR beta chains, and the association was replicated in an independent cohort. The authors suggested that the approach could potentially be extended to other disease states and immunological phenotypes. In vitro tests confirmed that a few of the cytomegalovirus-associated TCR beta chains recognize cytomegalovirus antigens. A total of some 180 TCR beta chains were listed by the study as associated with cytomegalovirus. In a later analysis, most CMV-associated TCR beta chains were found to appear HLA-restricted, with HLA associations seemingly driven largely by CMV exposure. The cohort was sequenced for TCR beta chains only, and without alpha or paired-chain data the features that could be detected were limited. Because counts were too low, around 17 rarely observed V segments, including chromosome 9 orphons, were left out of the earlier analysis of 587 of the donors. Some IMGT-functional V segments, including TRBV6-2 and TRBV6-3, could not be told apart with the 87-base-pair reads, so those segments were excluded. The classifier was reported to diagnose cytomegalovirus status with high specificity and sensitivity in both the original and validation cohorts. A further reported finding was that TCR beta sequences accurately predicted the HLA-A and HLA-B alleles for most subjects in the first cohort. Most TCR sequences were seen in very few donors, while some public TCRs were found in many individuals. In a later analysis, some 18,000 TCR beta sequences were associated with specific HLA alleles at a false discovery rate of 0.05.

From the cysteine up to the phenylalanine, the CDR3 has a length of 15 residues. Only the CDR3 DNA stays, 45 bases, in frame from base 1. The germline V gene supplies CDR1 LGHNA and CDR2 YSLEER. The junction shows trimming of 0 bases on V and 3 bases on J, plus 10 bases between the germline ends. About this clone itself: No antigen is known for it. Within one base of it there is no much larger clone, and no base qualities were kept.

The cohort consisted of 600 to 700 healthy bone marrow donors. At the time of sampling, all cohort members were nominally healthy, though unrecorded immune exposures were likely present. The donor tested CMV seronegative, placing the donor among the roughly 350 seronegative members of the cohort. Each donor provided a peripheral blood sample, and peripheral blood mononuclear cells were used for TCR beta sequencing. Genomic DNA was extracted from the blood cell samples with the Qiagen DNeasy Blood Extraction Kit. Library generation was performed with the immunoSEQ multiplex PCR assay. For the multiplex PCR, a mixture combining 60 forward primers for TCR Vbeta segments and 13 reverse primers for TCR Jbeta segments was used. Amplification of the CDR3 region of rearranged TCR beta genes was performed with a multiplex PCR assay on genomic DNA. The Illumina HiSeq System was used to sequence the amplified TCR beta libraries as 87-base-pair reads. As for the authors' bioinformatics: A later analysis tallied approximately 87 million unique TCR beta chains across the approximately 670 repertoires, and approximately 9.9 million of those chains were shared by two or more donors. Raw reads were error-corrected and collapsed into unique sequences by a nearest-neighbor algorithm in which closely related sequences were merged to remove PCR and sequencing errors. CDR3 sequences were aligned to IMGT reference sequences to assign V, D and J gene segments. For a sequence to be retained, at least a six-nucleotide match to both a V gene segment and a J gene segment was required. Rearrangements were classified as productive when the CDR3 lacked stop codons and remained in frame with V and J, and all other rearrangements were classified as non-productive. Following IMGT convention, CDR3 was defined as the stretch from the second conserved V-encoded cysteine up to the conserved J-encoded phenylalanine. The earlier analysis of about 500 of the donors excluded sequences that lacked an unambiguous match to a single V gene segment. An earlier analysis of fewer than 750 of the donors called V segments functional above 56.7% productive rearrangements and segregating when the between-donor standard deviation exceeded 5%. A statistical classification framework was built for diagnosing cytomegalovirus status from the catalog of TCR beta chain sequences. A later analysis assigned V and J genes by comparing TCR nucleotide sequences with IMGT/GENE-DB human TR gene sequences. The TCRdist pipeline was used in a later analysis to assign CDR3 sequences and most-parsimonious VDJ recombination scenarios. In a later analysis, every TCR beta chain was defined by the combination of its CDR3 amino acid sequence and its V-gene family, and reads without a unique V-gene family were dropped. A later analysis removed over 500 highly shared, low-generation-probability nucleotide sequences to deal with suspected cross-contamination and a sequencing artifact. In a later analysis, a clonal expansion index was calculated for each public chain from normalized within-repertoire ranks of inferred template counts. Generation probabilities in a later analysis came from a VDJ recombination model fitted to out-of-frame rearrangements, and those results were checked against IGoR. In a later analysis, TCR-TCR, TCR-HLA and TCR-CMV co-occurrence was scored with hypergeometric tests, and a repertoire-size bias correction was applied to TCR pairs. To estimate false discovery rates, a later analysis permuted the HLA or CMV assignments 20 times. In a later analysis, co-occurring TCRs were grouped using DBSCAN, and TCRdist sequence similarity was added for clustering within HLA-allele-positive subsets. Co-occurrence clustering excluded repertoires with fewer than 30,000 or more than 120,000 public chains, plus five with anomalous nucleotide sharing. TCRdb carries this immuneACCESS record with in-frame sequences only. Its versions omit some clonotypes, under half of them owing to an unresolved V gene in the studies checked, with the rest unexplained. D and trimming were read from the DNA, whereas the V and J calls and clone size are those reported in that table. For this sample the table gives approximately 180,000 clones, of which about 81% were detected only once. The biggest ten clones account for about 1.8% of the sample.

Rearrangement joined TRBV4-3 to TRBJ2-3, and perhaps TRBD1 as D gene, on 6 matching bases. The TCR comes from a man between 18 and 35 years old in good health and CMV-seronegative. What was sequenced was PBMCs. CDR3 reads: CASSQDLRGTDTQYF. The DNA reads TGCGCCAGCAGCCAAGATTTGAGGGGGACAGATACGCAGTATTTT.